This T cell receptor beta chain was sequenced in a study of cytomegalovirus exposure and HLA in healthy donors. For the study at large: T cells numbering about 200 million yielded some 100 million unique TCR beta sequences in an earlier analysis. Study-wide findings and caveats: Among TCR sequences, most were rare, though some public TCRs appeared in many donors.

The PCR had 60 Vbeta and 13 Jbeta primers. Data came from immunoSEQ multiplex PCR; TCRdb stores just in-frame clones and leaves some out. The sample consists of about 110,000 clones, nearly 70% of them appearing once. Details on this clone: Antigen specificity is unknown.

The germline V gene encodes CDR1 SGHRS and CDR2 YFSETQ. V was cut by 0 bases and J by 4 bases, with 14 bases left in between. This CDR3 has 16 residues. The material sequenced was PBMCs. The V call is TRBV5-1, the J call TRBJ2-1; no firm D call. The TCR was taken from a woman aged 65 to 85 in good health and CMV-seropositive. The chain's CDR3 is CASSLEGTLGYNEQFF. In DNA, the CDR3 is TGCGCCAGCAGCTTGGAAGGCACCCTAGGATACAATGAGCAGTTCTTC. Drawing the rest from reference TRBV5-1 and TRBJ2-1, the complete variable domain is KAGVTQTPRYLIKTRGQQVTLSCSPISGHRSVSWYQQTPGQGLQFLFEYFSETQRNKGNFPGRFSGRQFSNSRSEMNVSTLELGDSALYLCASSLEGTLGYNEQFFGPGTRLTVL.